Listed below are T cell receptor beta chains from one sample, sequenced in a study of blood T cell repertoires in COVID-19. TCRdb's table, derived via immunoSEQ multiplex PCR, lists solely in-frame clones and lacks some. Found here are tens of thousands of clones, roughly 83% of them singletons; the top ten hold 48%. The source material was peripheral blood. Source of these receptors: a man between 65 and 79 years old with acute or convalescent COVID-19. Both conserved end residues are part of each CDR3. D genes are given only for firm matches. Size tells how often a clone was seen (once, few, many) or the class of an expanded clone, and some rows leave it out.

J gene: TRBJ2-7; V gene: TRBV18; D gene: TRBD1; clone size: -; CDR3 DNA: TGTGCCAGCTCGCCACTCCCGGGACAGGGGGCTTACGAGCAGTACTTC; CDR3 protein: CASSPLPGQGAYEQYF
J gene: TRBJ2-7; V gene: TRBV18; D gene: -; clone size: -; CDR3 DNA: TGTGCCAGCTCACCACCGAACCAGGGGATAGGCTACGAGCAGTACTTC; CDR3 protein: CASSPPNQGIGYEQYF
J gene: TRBJ1-1; V gene: TRBV10-3; D gene: -; clone size: -; CDR3 DNA: TGTGCCATCAGTGAGAGCGGGGGCGCGGGTGAAGCTTTCTTT; CDR3 protein: CAISESGGAGEAFF
J gene: TRBJ2-3; V gene: TRBV28; D gene: -; clone size: -; CDR3 DNA: TGTGCCAGCAGTTTTCCCTCGGGGGCAGATACGCAGTATTTT; CDR3 protein: CASSFPSGADTQYF
J gene: TRBJ1-6; V gene: TRBV7-2; D gene: TRBD1; clone size: -; CDR3 DNA: TGTGCCAGCAGCCTAGGGACAGGACGACGGTCACCCCTCCACTTT; CDR3 protein: CASSLGTGRRSPLHF
J gene: TRBJ1-1; V gene: TRBV30; D gene: -; clone size: -; CDR3 DNA: TGTGCCTGGAGTCCAGGGAACACTGAAGCTTTCTTT; CDR3 protein: CAWSPGNTEAFF
J gene: TRBJ1-2; V gene: TRBV5-6; D gene: TRBD1; clone size: -; CDR3 DNA: TGTGCCAGCAGCCAACCCGGGACAGGGAACTATGGCTACACCTTC; CDR3 protein: CASSQPGTGNYGYTF
J gene: TRBJ2-3; V gene: TRBV5-4; D gene: TRBD2; clone size: -; CDR3 DNA: TGTGCCAGCAGCGGACTAGCGGGGCCAAGCACAGATACGCAGTATTTT; CDR3 protein: CASSGLAGPSTDTQYF
J gene: TRBJ1-1; V gene: TRBV14; D gene: -; clone size: -; CDR3 DNA: TGTGCCAGCAGCTTAACAACGAACACTGAAGCTTTCTTT; CDR3 protein: CASSLTTNTEAFF
J gene: TRBJ2-5; V gene: TRBV3-1/TRBV3-2; D gene: -; clone size: -; CDR3 DNA: TGTGCCAGCAGCGCCACTCCGGGGGGCGTGAAGACCCAGTACTTC; CDR3 protein: CASSATPGGVKTQYF
J gene: TRBJ1-2; V gene: TRBV5-6; D gene: -; clone size: -; CDR3 DNA: TGTGCCAGCAGCCGGACAGAGACTAACTATGGCTACACCTTC; CDR3 protein: CASSRTETNYGYTF
J gene: TRBJ2-7; V gene: TRBV6-1; D gene: -; clone size: -; CDR3 DNA: TGTGCCAGCAGTGAATTGGCAGGGATCTACGAGCAGTACTTC; CDR3 protein: CASSELAGIYEQYF
J gene: TRBJ1-1; V gene: TRBV6-5; D gene: -; clone size: -; CDR3 DNA: TGTGCCAGCCGGGGTCAGGCTGAAGCTTTCTTT; CDR3 protein: CASRGQAEAFF
J gene: TRBJ2-1; V gene: TRBV3-1/TRBV3-2; D gene: -; clone size: -; CDR3 DNA: TGTGCCAGCGGGGGGAGTACCTACAATGAGCAGTTCTTC; CDR3 protein: CASGGSTYNEQFF
J gene: TRBJ2-3; V gene: TRBV5-1; D gene: TRBD1; clone size: once; CDR3 DNA: TGCGCCAGCAGCTTCGACAGGGTGGGACGGAAGTATTTT; CDR3 protein: CASSFDRVGRKYF
J gene: TRBJ1-2; V gene: TRBV9; D gene: -; clone size: once; CDR3 DNA: TGTGCCAGCAGCCCTGATCACAATATTAACTATGGCTACACCTTC; CDR3 protein: CASSPDHNINYGYTF
J gene: TRBJ2-2; V gene: TRBV18; D gene: TRBD1; clone size: -; CDR3 DNA: TGTGCCAGCTCATACATACCCGGGACAGGGAACACCGGGGAGCTGTTTTTT; CDR3 protein: CASSYIPGTGNTGELFF
J gene: TRBJ1-4; V gene: TRBV7-9; D gene: -; clone size: -; CDR3 DNA: TGTGCCAGCAGCCTGAGTCAGAGGAATGAAAAACTGTTTTTT; CDR3 protein: CASSLSQRNEKLFF
J gene: TRBJ1-1; V gene: TRBV6-5; D gene: -; clone size: -; CDR3 DNA: TGTGCCAGCAGTTACTCAAGGGGCACTGAAGCTTTCTTT; CDR3 protein: CASSYSRGTEAFF
J gene: TRBJ2-1; V gene: TRBV19; D gene: TRBD2; clone size: -; CDR3 DNA: TGTGCCACCGCACTAGCGGGAGGTCATGAGCAGTTCTTC; CDR3 protein: CATALAGGHEQFF
J gene: TRBJ2-3; V gene: TRBV6-2/TRBV6-3; D gene: TRBD1; clone size: -; CDR3 DNA: TGTGCCAGCAGTCCCGGGACAGGGGAAGATACGCAGTATTTT; CDR3 protein: CASSPGTGEDTQYF
J gene: TRBJ2-1; V gene: TRBV7-8; D gene: TRBD2; clone size: -; CDR3 DNA: TGTGCCGCATCATATAGCGGGGGGAGATACAATGAGCAGTTCTTC; CDR3 protein: CAASYSGGRYNEQFF
J gene: TRBJ1-2; V gene: TRBV5-1; D gene: -; clone size: -; CDR3 DNA: TGCGCCAGCAGCTTGGCCAGGTTATATGGCTACACCTTC; CDR3 protein: CASSLARLYGYTF
J gene: TRBJ1-2; V gene: TRBV5-6; D gene: -; clone size: -; CDR3 DNA: TGTGCCAGCAGCTTGACAGGGCGTGGCTACACCTTC; CDR3 protein: CASSLTGRGYTF
J gene: TRBJ2-3; V gene: TRBV7-9; D gene: TRBD2; clone size: -; CDR3 DNA: TGTGCCAGCACCATCGGACTAGACGCAGATACGCAGTATTTT; CDR3 protein: CASTIGLDADTQYF
J gene: TRBJ2-3; V gene: TRBV7-2; D gene: -; clone size: -; CDR3 DNA: TGTGCCAGCAGCGGTCAGTCAGGGAGGGATACGCAGTATTTT; CDR3 protein: CASSGQSGRDTQYF
J gene: TRBJ1-1; V gene: TRBV19; D gene: TRBD1; clone size: few; CDR3 DNA: TGTGCCAGTAGTAGGGACAGGGGGGGGAACACTGAAGCTTTCTTT; CDR3 protein: CASSRDRGGNTEAFF
J gene: TRBJ2-7; V gene: TRBV10-1; D gene: TRBD1; clone size: -; CDR3 DNA: TGCGCCAGCAGTCTTAAACCGGGACAGGGAATCCGCGAGCAGTACTTC; CDR3 protein: CASSLKPGQGIREQYF
J gene: TRBJ1-2; V gene: TRBV18; D gene: -; clone size: -; CDR3 DNA: TGTGCCAGCTCACCAACAGCAACCTCCGGGAATAACTATGGCTACACCTTC; CDR3 protein: CASSPTATSGNNYGYTF
J gene: TRBJ1-5; V gene: TRBV28; D gene: TRBD1; clone size: few; CDR3 DNA: TGTGCCAGCAAGCGGACAGGGGTGGTGAAGGATCAGCCCCAGCATTTT; CDR3 protein: CASKRTGVVKDQPQHF
J gene: TRBJ2-7; V gene: TRBV29-1; D gene: -; clone size: few; CDR3 DNA: TGCAGCGCCCCCTCACAGGGAGCACCCTACGAGCAGTACTTC; CDR3 protein: CSAPSQGAPYEQYF
J gene: TRBJ2-3; V gene: TRBV10-3; D gene: TRBD1; clone size: -; CDR3 DNA: TGTGCCATCAGTGGACCGGGACAGGGGACAGATACGCAGTATTTT; CDR3 protein: CAISGPGQGTDTQYF
J gene: TRBJ2-1; V gene: TRBV6-2/TRBV6-3; D gene: TRBD1; clone size: few; CDR3 DNA: TGTGCCAGCAGTTCCGGGACAGGGGGCAATGAGCAGTTCTTC; CDR3 protein: CASSSGTGGNEQFF
J gene: TRBJ2-1; V gene: TRBV14; D gene: TRBD2; clone size: -; CDR3 DNA: TGTGCCAGCAGTCCCCGGACTAGCGGTCCCCTGGATGAGCAGTTCTTC; CDR3 protein: CASSPRTSGPLDEQFF
J gene: TRBJ2-1; V gene: TRBV5-6; D gene: -; clone size: -; CDR3 DNA: TGTGCCAGCAGCTTAACCGTTGACACCAGATACAATGAGCAGTTCTTC; CDR3 protein: CASSLTVDTRYNEQFF
J gene: TRBJ1-4; V gene: TRBV25-1; D gene: -; clone size: -; CDR3 DNA: TGTGCCAGCAGCCTGTCACTTAATGAAAAACTGTTTTTT; CDR3 protein: CASSLSLNEKLFF
J gene: TRBJ1-5; V gene: TRBV28; D gene: -; clone size: -; CDR3 DNA: TGTGCCAGCAGTTTATTGGGCGCAAGCCAGCCCCAGCATTTT; CDR3 protein: CASSLLGASQPQHF
J gene: TRBJ2-5; V gene: TRBV19; D gene: TRBD2; clone size: -; CDR3 DNA: TGTGCCAGTAGTATACCCGGGGGGGAGACCCAGTACTTC; CDR3 protein: CASSIPGGETQYF
J gene: TRBJ1-1; V gene: TRBV5-4; D gene: -; clone size: -; CDR3 DNA: TGTGCCAGCAGCTTGGCCGGCGGTATTAGAGGGGCTTTCTTT; CDR3 protein: CASSLAGGIRGAFF
J gene: TRBJ1-1; V gene: TRBV20-1; D gene: -; clone size: -; CDR3 DNA: TGCAGTGCTAGCCCCATCACTGAAGCTTTCTTT; CDR3 protein: CSASPITEAFF
J gene: TRBJ2-3; V gene: TRBV11-2; D gene: -; clone size: -; CDR3 DNA: TGTGCCAGCAGCTTGTTGACTGACACAGATACGCAGTATTTT; CDR3 protein: CASSLLTDTDTQYF
J gene: TRBJ2-3; V gene: TRBV5-1; D gene: -; clone size: -; CDR3 DNA: TGCGCCAGCAGCTTGGCAGGCACAGATACGCAGTATTTT; CDR3 protein: CASSLAGTDTQYF
J gene: TRBJ1-5; V gene: TRBV7-2; D gene: -; clone size: -; CDR3 DNA: TGTGCCAGCAGCTGGAACGCGAGGCAGCCCCAGCATTTT; CDR3 protein: CASSWNARQPQHF
J gene: TRBJ1-1; V gene: TRBV9; D gene: -; clone size: once; CDR3 DNA: TGTGCCAGCAGCGCGGGACACCAGAACACTGAAGCTTTCTTT; CDR3 protein: CASSAGHQNTEAFF
J gene: TRBJ2-7; V gene: TRBV2; D gene: -; clone size: -; CDR3 DNA: TGTGCCAGCATGGGGGACATTGCCGAGCAGTACTTC; CDR3 protein: CASMGDIAEQYF
J gene: TRBJ2-1; V gene: TRBV5-1; D gene: TRBD2; clone size: -; CDR3 DNA: TGCGCCAGCAGCTCCTCCGGGACTAGCAACAATGAGCAGTTCTTC; CDR3 protein: CASSSSGTSNNEQFF
J gene: TRBJ1-6; V gene: TRBV6-6; D gene: -; clone size: -; CDR3 DNA: -; CDR3 protein: CASSSSSGSYNSPLHF
J gene: TRBJ1-3; V gene: TRBV2; D gene: TRBD1; clone size: few; CDR3 DNA: TGTGCCAGCAGTCCACAGGGGGCAGACACCATATATTTT; CDR3 protein: CASSPQGADTIYF
J gene: TRBJ1-3; V gene: TRBV6-6; D gene: -; clone size: -; CDR3 DNA: TGTGCCAGCAGGTCCGCGGGTGGCTCTGGAAACACCATATATTTT; CDR3 protein: CASRSAGGSGNTIYF
J gene: TRBJ1-1; V gene: TRBV30; D gene: TRBD1; clone size: few; CDR3 DNA: TGTGCCTGGAGCCTGGGACAGCGGAACACTGAAGCTTTCTTT; CDR3 protein: CAWSLGQRNTEAFF
J gene: TRBJ2-7; V gene: TRBV3-1/TRBV3-2; D gene: TRBD1; clone size: few; CDR3 DNA: TGTGCCAGCAGCCAAGATATGACAGGGTCCTACGAGCAGTACTTC; CDR3 protein: CASSQDMTGSYEQYF
J gene: TRBJ2-5; V gene: TRBV12-3/TRBV12-4; D gene: -; clone size: few; CDR3 DNA: TGTGCCAGCAGGCCCGGGAGCCAAGAGACCCAGTACTTC; CDR3 protein: CASRPGSQETQYF
J gene: TRBJ1-6; V gene: TRBV7-9; D gene: TRBD1; clone size: -; CDR3 DNA: TGTGCCAGCAGCTTAGGCCCAGGGACAGGGAATTCACCCCTCCACTTT; CDR3 protein: CASSLGPGTGNSPLHF
J gene: TRBJ2-7; V gene: TRBV27; D gene: TRBD2; clone size: -; CDR3 DNA: TGTGCCAGCACCCCGGGGGGGGCCCCCCGAAACGAGCAGTACTTC; CDR3 protein: CASTPGGAPRNEQYF
J gene: TRBJ1-5; V gene: TRBV5-8; D gene: -; clone size: -; CDR3 DNA: TGTGCCAGCAGCTTGGTAGATCAGCCCCAGCATTTT; CDR3 protein: CASSLVDQPQHF
J gene: TRBJ1-3; V gene: TRBV30; D gene: -; clone size: few; CDR3 DNA: TGTGCCTGGAGTGTACGAGGGAGCGGAAACACCATATATTTT; CDR3 protein: CAWSVRGSGNTIYF
J gene: TRBJ1-2; V gene: TRBV6-2/TRBV6-3; D gene: TRBD1; clone size: -; CDR3 DNA: TGTGCCAGCAGTCAACCGTACCAGGGGACAGGTGGCTACACCTTC; CDR3 protein: CASSQPYQGTGGYTF